What follows are 27 T cell receptor beta chains derived from one specimen sequenced in a study of cytotoxic CD8 clonotypes in ibrutinib-treated CLL (dated by TCRdb to 2020 to 2022). In the paper's terms, the time point label means: approximately 25 months on ibrutinib. The library was prepared using the immunoSEQ multiplex PCR assay. TCRdb took this table from immuneACCESS and kept in-frame rearrangements with V and J called. Such tables lack part of the clones; where checked against another copy, unresolved V genes explain under half of the gap, and the rest is unexplained. The table for this sample lists approximately 150,000 clones; roughly four fifths of them were counted only once. The top ten clonotypes cover less than 6% of the sample. The material was PBMCs, obtained after 24 months of ibrutinib treatment. These receptors all come from a human donor with chronic lymphocytic leukemia.

The chain employs TRBV5-1 and TRBJ1-1, with D tentatively TRBD1 (5 bases). This CDR3 spans 15 amino acids. The V end lost 0 bases, the J end lost 0 bases, and 9 bases lay between the germline ends. The germline gives CDR1 SGHRS, CDR2 YFSETQ. As DNA, the CDR3 is TGCGCCAGCAGCTTGGCTGACAGACTGAACACTGAAGCTTTCTTT. Encoded protein: CASSLADRLNTEAFF.

In its sample, this clone was seen a few times. The chain couples TRBV28 to TRBJ2-7; 10 bases map to TRBD2. J lost 5 bases, V lost 7 bases, and 8 bases had no gene match. Looked up from germline, CDR1 is MDHEN and CDR2 is SYDVKM. The CDR3 sequence is 14 residues long. The chain's CDR3 is CASKGSGRSNEQYF. CDR3 sequence (DNA): TGTGCCAGCAAGGGTAGCGGGAGGTCAAACGAGCAGTACTTC.

This clone has just a few counts. V and J are TRBV7-2 and TRBJ1-1, with 10 bases lining up with TRBD1. The trim removed 3 bases at V and 11 bases at J, leaving 12 bases unmatched. The length of the CDR3 is 15 residues. Germline loops: CDR1 SGHTA, CDR2 FQGNSA. The CDR3 loop reads CASSFGQGGGRMAFF. CDR3 nucleotide sequence: TGTGCCAGCAGCTTCGGACAGGGGGGCGGAAGGATGGCTTTCTTT.

The genes are TRBV5-5 and TRBJ1-2; maybe TRBD1 (5 bases). The germline V and J ends were trimmed by 4 bases and 8 bases, with 18 bases remaining between them. The CDR3 covers 14 residues. Germline V gene data show CDR1 as SGHKS and CDR2 as YYEKEE (reference sequence). CDR3 protein: CASSGREAARGYTF. CDR3 nucleotide sequence: TGTGCCAGCAGCGGCAGGGAAGCGGCACGGGGCTACACCTTC.

This clone was picked up a small number of times. This rearrangement joins TRBV7-3 to TRBJ2-3; TRBD1 matches 7 bases. CDR3 length: 14 residues. Germline CDR1 SGHTA, CDR2 FQGTGA. J gave up 2 bases and V 3 bases, and 2 bases lay outside the gene matches. CDR3 region: CASSLTGTTDTQYF. CDR3 nucleotides: TGTGCCAGCAGCTTGACAGGGACCACAGATACGCAGTATTTT. Based on the CDR3 plus reference TRBV7-3 and TRBJ2-3, the full variable domain is GAGVSQTPSNKVTEKGKYVELRCDPISGHTALYWYRQSLGQGPEFLIYFQGTGAADDSGLPNDRFFAVRPEGSVSTLKIQRTERGDSAVYLCASSLTGTTDTQYFGPGTRLTVL.

This clone was detected only once. This chain uses TRBV11-2 with TRBJ2-7, with 10 bases fitting TRBD1. V dropped 5 bases and J dropped 5; count of bases not matched to a gene: 6. In germline, CDR1 is SGHAT, CDR2 FQNNGV. CDR3 length: 14 amino acids. CDR3 sequence: CASSPGTGVNEQYF. CDR3 in DNA: TGTGCCAGCAGCCCCGGGACAGGGGTGAACGAGCAGTACTTC.

The gene calls are TRBV4-1 and TRBJ1-5; D possibly corresponds to TRBD1 (5 bases). This CDR3 is built from 15 residues. V was clipped by 5 bases and J by 6 bases, with 17 bases between them. Germline CDR1 and CDR2: MGHRA and YSYEKL. The CDR3 DNA follows: TGCGCCAGCAGCTATCTCTTAATAGACAGTCAGCCCCAGCATTTT. It specifies CASSYLLIDSQPQHF.

The genes are TRBV7-9 and TRBJ1-2; TRBD1 agrees at 7 bases. The V gene's germline CDR1 is SEHNR and CDR2 FQNEAQ (reference sequence). The length of the CDR3 is 13 residues. V shed 2 bases and J 6 bases; nucleotides not matched to a gene: 3. The CDR3 DNA sequence: TGTGCCAGCAGCTTACCCACAGGGGATGGCTACACCTTC. Amino acid sequence: CASSLPTGDGYTF.

The chain recombines TRBV29-1 with TRBJ1-3; D remains ambiguous. This CDR3 contains 13 residues. Trimming took off 6 bases at V and 0 bases at J, with 9 bases between the two ends. The germline V gene encodes CDR1 SQVTM and CDR2 ANQGSEA. CDR3 amino acids: CSVPGDSGNTIYF. In nucleotides, the CDR3 is TGCAGCGTCCCCGGGGACTCTGGAAACACCATATATTTT.

The genes are TRBV6-1 and TRBJ1-2, with 9 nucleotides matching TRBD1. Trimming removed 1 base from V and 5 bases from J; junction bases left unmatched: 11. Germline V CDR1 and CDR2: MNHNS, SASEGT. The CDR3 is 17 residues long. The chain's CDR3 is CASSEGSPGQGWYGYTF. The CDR3 nucleotides read TGTGCCAGCAGTGAAGGAAGTCCGGGACAGGGTTGGTATGGCTACACCTTC.

The chain links TRBV30 to TRBJ1-1; 8 positions agree with TRBD1. This CDR3 has 14 amino acids. Germline CDR1 reads GTSNPN; CDR2 reads SVGIG (reference sequence). With V trimmed by 5 bases and J by 4 bases, 9 bases remained unmatched. The CDR3 coding sequence is TGTGCCTGGGAATCCACAGGGGGGGGCACTGAAGCTTTCTTT. Amino acids: CAWESTGGGTEAFF.

The chain has TRBV28 and TRBJ1-2; 7 bases map to TRBD1. This CDR3 comprises 14 residues. The V gene's germline CDR1 is MDHEN and CDR2 SYDVKM. The ends lost 6 bases at V and 2 bases at J; junction bases unmatched: 6. The CDR3 bases are TGTGCCAGCAGCTTTAACAGGGGAAACTATGGCTACACCTTC. It codes for CASSFNRGNYGYTF.

The rearrangement joins TRBV7-2 to TRBJ1-2; D might be TRBD1 (6 bases). CDR1 is SGHTA and CDR2 is FQGNSA in the germline V gene. V was shortened by 6 bases and J by 0 bases, with 11 bases between the two germline ends. This CDR3 contains 14 residues. CDR3 sequence (DNA): TGTGCCAGCAGGGACAGAAGAACTAACTATGGCTACACCTTC. This translates into CASRDRRTNYGYTF.

Sample share makes this clone medium-sized. J is TRBJ1-1 and V is TRBV7-9; tentative D call: TRBD1 (5 bases). V lost 5 bases, J lost 7 bases, and 8 bases lay in between. The CDR3 extends over 11 amino acids. The germline gives CDR1 SEHNR, CDR2 FQNEAQ (reference sequence). The CDR3 coding sequence is TGTGCCAGCAGCAGGGGCTTTGAAGCTTTCTTT. Translation gives CASSRGFEAFF.

The chain recombines TRBV5-7 with TRBJ1-1, with D hard to call. TRBV5-7 is an open reading frame whose function is uncertain. Trimming left V 4 bases short and J 6 bases short, with 10 bases between. The CDR3 extends over 12 amino acids. The CDR3 here is CASSPSRAEAFF. The CDR3 DNA is TGTGCCAGCAGCCCGAGCCGTGCTGAAGCTTTCTTT.

V usage is TRBV6-5 and J usage is TRBJ2-1; weak D call: TRBD1 (6 bases). V lost 6 bases, J lost 2 bases, and 14 bases lay in between. Looked up from germline, CDR1 is MNHEY and CDR2 is SVGAGI. The CDR3 consists of 15 residues. The CDR3 region is CASRNDRSTYNEQFF. The CDR3, as DNA: TGTGCCAGCAGAAATGACAGGTCCACCTACAATGAGCAGTTCTTC.

The chain is built from TRBV19 and TRBJ2-7; TRBD2 aligns across 12 bases. The ends lost 6 bases at V and 3 bases at J; junction bases unmatched: 6. The germline V gene has CDR1 LNHDA and CDR2 SQIVND (reference sequence). The CDR3 has 15 residues. CDR3: CASSPSGGEGYEQYF. The CDR3 DNA is TGTGCCAGTAGCCCTAGCGGGGGGGAAGGCTACGAGCAGTACTTC.

The chain joins TRBV5-6 to TRBJ1-2; D is ambiguous. Germline V gene sequence: CDR1 SGHDT, CDR2 YYEEEE. The CDR3 is 13 residues long. V lost 0 bases, J lost 4 bases, and 7 bases lay in between. The CDR3 loop is CASSLAPSYGYTF. The DNA for the CDR3 is TGTGCCAGCAGCTTGGCCCCCAGCTATGGCTACACCTTC. The complete variable domain, with remaining parts taken from reference TRBV5-6 and TRBJ1-2, reads DAGVTQSPTHLIKTRGQQVTLRCSPKSGHDTVSWYQQALGQGPQFIFQYYEEEERQRGNFPDRFSGHQFPNYSSELNVNALLLGDSALYLCASSLAPSYGYTFGSGTRLTVV.

The chain is built from TRBV19 and TRBJ1-5; D remains ambiguous. Germline CDR1 LNHDA, CDR2 SQIVND (reference sequence). V lost 0 bases and J lost 1, with 13 bases in between. The CDR3 loop spans 17 amino acids. CDR3 sequence: CASSIEVVKISNQPQHF. DNA of the CDR3: TGTGCCAGTAGTATAGAAGTGGTGAAGATAAGCAATCAGCCCCAGCATTTT.

The CDR3 reads CASSLGGDGIYEQYF. CDR3 DNA sequence: TGTGCCAGCAGTCTAGGGGGGGACGGAATCTACGAGCAGTACTTC. The chain combines TRBV7-3 with TRBJ2-7; D may be TRBD2 (7 bases). V dropped 6 bases and J dropped 3 bases, with 18 bases sitting between them. The CDR3 is 15 amino acids. The V gene's germline CDR1 is SGHTA and CDR2 FQGTGA.

The J gene is TRBJ1-5, the V gene TRBV27; D is unclear. In germline, CDR1 is MNHEY, CDR2 SMNVEV (reference sequence). The CDR3 is 13 residues long. V was shortened by 9 bases and J by 0 bases, with 9 bases between the two germline ends. This chain's CDR3 is CASRPHSNQPQHF. The CDR3, as DNA: TGTGCCAGTAGACCCCATAGCAATCAGCCCCAGCATTTT.

This clone was found once. The V call is TRBV4-1, the J call TRBJ1-5, with D possibly matching TRBD1 (5 bases). The CDR3 length is 15 residues. V was clipped by 1 base and J by 1 base, with 8 bases between them. Looked up from germline, CDR1 is MGHRA and CDR2 is YSYEKL. CDR3 nucleotide sequence: TGCGCCAGCAGCCAAGCTTGGGGGAGCAATCAGCCCCAGCATTTT. Translated, it gives CASSQAWGSNQPQHF.

V is TRBV6-1 and J is TRBJ2-7, with D perhaps matching TRBD2 (5 bases). CDR1 is MNHNS and CDR2 is SASEGT in the germline V gene. There are 16 residues in the CDR3. V shed 1 base and J shed 3 bases, with 16 bases lying between them. The CDR3 is CASSEGAVLLDYEQYF. The CDR3 DNA reads TGTGCCAGCAGTGAAGGAGCGGTACTTCTGGACTACGAGCAGTACTTC.

The chain uses TRBV5-6 and TRBJ1-3; D is undetermined. Trimming left V 2 bases short and J 1 base short, with 1 base between. CDR3 length equals 12 residues. The germline V gene has CDR1 SGHDT and CDR2 YYEEEE. CDR3 nucleotides: TGTGCCAGCAGCTTATCTGGAAACACCATATATTTT. Amino acids: CASSLSGNTIYF.

This sequence joins TRBV7-9 and TRBJ2-7; TRBD2 aligns across 8 bases. The J segment lost 5 bases and the V segment lost 5 bases, leaving 5 bases of the junction unmatched. The length of the CDR3 is 13 residues. From germline, CDR1 is SEHNR and CDR2 FQNEAQ (reference sequence). The CDR3 DNA follows: TGTGCCAGCAGCCCCTTCGGGGGGGACGAGCAGTACTTC. Protein sequence: CASSPFGGDEQYF.

The chain joins TRBV5-1 to TRBJ2-3, with no clear D. From germline, CDR1 is SGHRS and CDR2 YFSETQ. V dropped 2 bases and J dropped 1 base, with 11 bases sitting between them. The CDR3 spans 15 residues. CDR3 nucleotide sequence: TGCGCCAGCAGCTTCAGCTTAAGGGGCACAGATACGCAGTATTTT. Amino acids: CASSFSLRGTDTQYF.

The J gene is TRBJ2-7, the V gene TRBV5-6; D is possibly TRBD1 (5 bases). This CDR3 spans 15 amino acids. The germline V and J ends were trimmed by 7 bases and 2 bases, with 19 bases remaining between them. In germline, CDR1 is SGHDT, CDR2 YYEEEE. CDR3 residues: CASGKTGDFTYEQYF. CDR3 bases: TGTGCCAGCGGAAAAACAGGAGACTTCACCTACGAGCAGTACTTC.